The present TCR beta chain was sequenced within a study of blood T cell repertoires in COVID-19 (TCRdb year 2020). Regarding the research as a whole: The collaborator samples originated in the United States, Italy and Spain and spanned the acute and convalescent phases of COVID-19. The prospective study material was composed of cDNA or gDNA derived from T cells, B-cell-depleted T cells, or PBMCs. The dataset comprised deeply sampled blood TCRbeta repertoires from subjects exposed to, actively infected with, or recovered from COVID-19. The repertoires were released in a freely available public database intended as a resource for research on the immune response to SARS-CoV-2. Samples came from the ongoing ImmuneRACE study (first 160 participants) plus 1,254 subjects from 6 global collaborators. Nearly every sample came with metadata listing a de-identified subject ID, COVID-19 status, age in years and sex. Where available, HLA class I and class II types were taken from metadata supplied by the sample provider and were not determined by assay-based typing. What the work shows at the level of the full study, not this receptor alone: Clinical and demographic metadata were provided uncurated, with the amount varying by source and participant.

Remarks on this clone: Its antigen specificity is not known. Base qualities are not recorded, but no much larger clone differs from it by a single base.

Whole blood was collected in K2EDTA tubes by collaborating institutions according to the institutions' own protocols. For TCRbeta analysis, collaborators shipped samples as frozen whole blood, isolated PBMCs, or DNA extracted from either of those sample types. The immunoSEQ Assay, a bias-controlled multiplex PCR, was used to amplify TCRbeta CDR3 regions from genomic DNA. The original methods were these. Nucleated cell counts per sample were estimated from amplification of reference gene primers within the assay. To quantify the absolute abundance of each unique TCRbeta CDR3 rearrangement, sequence reads were collapsed and filtered. For each sample, productive Simpson clonality was calculated by taking the square root of Simpson's diversity index across productive rearrangements. TCRdb holds this immuneACCESS table with in-frame rearrangements only. Some clones are missing; in checked studies, unresolved V genes explain under half, and the rest has no known cause. V, J and clone size are taken as reported in that table, and D and trimming were inferred from the DNA itself. This sample gives about 22,000 clones in total; over 80% of them show up just once. 22% of the sample belongs to the ten largest clones.

The sequenced material came from peripheral blood. This TCR was sampled from an elderly man with active or convalescent COVID-19.

DNA sequence: TGTGCCAGCAGCTTGGTCGGGGTAGGGCAGTTCTTC. This translates into CASSLVGVGQFF. Rearrangement joined TRBV5-6 to TRBJ2-1, with a tentative D gene TRBD2 over 5 matching bases. The germline V gene specifies SGHDT as CDR1 and YYEEEE as CDR2. The CDR3 contains 12 residues, cysteine and phenylalanine counted. This entry keeps only the CDR3 DNA: 36 bases, framed from base 1. V is clipped by 0 bases and J by 12 bases, and the sequence between their germline boundaries is 10 bases long.